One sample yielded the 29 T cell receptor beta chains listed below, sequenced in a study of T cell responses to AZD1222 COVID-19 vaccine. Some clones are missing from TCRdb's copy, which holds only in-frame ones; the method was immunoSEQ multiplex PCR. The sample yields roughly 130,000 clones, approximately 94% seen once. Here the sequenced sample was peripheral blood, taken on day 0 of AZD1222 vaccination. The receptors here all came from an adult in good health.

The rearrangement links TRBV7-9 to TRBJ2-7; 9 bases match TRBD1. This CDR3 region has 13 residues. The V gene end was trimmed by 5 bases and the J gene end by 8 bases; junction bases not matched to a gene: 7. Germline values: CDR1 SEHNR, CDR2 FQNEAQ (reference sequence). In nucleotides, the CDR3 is TGTGCCAGCAGCCTCACCGGACAGGGGCAGCAGTACTTC. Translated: CASSLTGQGQQYF.

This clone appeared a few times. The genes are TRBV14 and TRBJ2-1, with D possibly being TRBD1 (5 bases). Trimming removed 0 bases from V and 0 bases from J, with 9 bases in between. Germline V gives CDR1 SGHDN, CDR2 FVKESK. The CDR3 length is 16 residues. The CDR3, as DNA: TGTGCCAGCAGCCAAGACAGAGACAGCTCCTACAATGAGCAGTTCTTC. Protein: CASSQDRDSSYNEQFF. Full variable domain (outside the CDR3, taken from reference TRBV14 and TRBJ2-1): EAGVTQFPSHSVIEKGQTVTLRCDPISGHDNLYWYRRVMGKEIKFLLHFVKESKQDESGMPNNRFLAERTGGTYSTLKVQPAELEDSGVYFCASSQDRDSSYNEQFFGPGTRLTVL.

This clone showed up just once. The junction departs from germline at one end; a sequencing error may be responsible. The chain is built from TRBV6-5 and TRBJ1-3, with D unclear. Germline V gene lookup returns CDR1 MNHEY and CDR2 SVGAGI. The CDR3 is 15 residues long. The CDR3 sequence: CANSPIGTSGNTIYF. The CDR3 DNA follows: TGTGCCAACAGTCCGATAGGAACCTCTGGAAACACCATATATTTT.

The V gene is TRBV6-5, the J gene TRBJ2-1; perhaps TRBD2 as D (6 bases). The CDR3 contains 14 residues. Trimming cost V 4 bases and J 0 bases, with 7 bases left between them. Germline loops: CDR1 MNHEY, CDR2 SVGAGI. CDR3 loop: CASSLAVSYNEQFF. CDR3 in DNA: TGTGCCAGCAGTTTAGCGGTCTCCTACAATGAGCAGTTCTTC.

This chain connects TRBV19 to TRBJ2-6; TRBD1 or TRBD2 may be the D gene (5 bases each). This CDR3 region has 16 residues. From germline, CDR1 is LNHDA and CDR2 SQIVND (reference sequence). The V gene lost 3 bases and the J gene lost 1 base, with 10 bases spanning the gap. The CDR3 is CASSISWGSGANVLTF. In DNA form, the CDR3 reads TGTGCCAGTAGTATTAGTTGGGGGTCTGGGGCCAACGTCCTGACTTTC.

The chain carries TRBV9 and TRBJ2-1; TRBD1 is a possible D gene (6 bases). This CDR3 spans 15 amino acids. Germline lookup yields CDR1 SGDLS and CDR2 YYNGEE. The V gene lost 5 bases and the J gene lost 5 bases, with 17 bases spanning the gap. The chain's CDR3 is CASSTLGQTNNEQFF. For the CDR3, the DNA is TGTGCCAGCAGTACCTTAGGACAGACCAACAATGAGCAGTTCTTC.

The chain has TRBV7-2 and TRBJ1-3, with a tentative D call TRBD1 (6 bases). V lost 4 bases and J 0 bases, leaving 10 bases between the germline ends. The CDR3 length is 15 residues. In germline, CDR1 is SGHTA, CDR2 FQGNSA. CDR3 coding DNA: TGTGCCAGCAGCTCCGCAGGGGTCTCTGGAAACACCATATATTTT. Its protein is CASSSAGVSGNTIYF.

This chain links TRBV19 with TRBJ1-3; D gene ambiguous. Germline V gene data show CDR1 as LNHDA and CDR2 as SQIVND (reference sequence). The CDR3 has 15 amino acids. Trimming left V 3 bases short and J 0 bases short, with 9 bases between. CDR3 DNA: TGTGCCAGTAGTATTAACCTGAGCTCTGGAAACACCATATATTTT. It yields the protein CASSINLSSGNTIYF.

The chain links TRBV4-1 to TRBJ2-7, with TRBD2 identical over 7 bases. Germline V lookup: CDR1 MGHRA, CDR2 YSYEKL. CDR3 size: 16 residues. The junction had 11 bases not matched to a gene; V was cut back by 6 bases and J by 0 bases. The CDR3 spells CASSPHSLAASYEQYF. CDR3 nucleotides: TGCGCCAGCAGTCCCCACTCGCTAGCGGCCTCCTACGAGCAGTACTTC.

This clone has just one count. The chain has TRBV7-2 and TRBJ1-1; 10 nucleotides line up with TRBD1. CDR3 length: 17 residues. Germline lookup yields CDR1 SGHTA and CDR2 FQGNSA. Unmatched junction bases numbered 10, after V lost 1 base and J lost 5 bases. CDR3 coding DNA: TGTGCCAGCAGCTTAGGGACAGGGGGTGGCACTGGGACTGAAGCTTTCTTT. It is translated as CASSLGTGGGTGTEAFF.

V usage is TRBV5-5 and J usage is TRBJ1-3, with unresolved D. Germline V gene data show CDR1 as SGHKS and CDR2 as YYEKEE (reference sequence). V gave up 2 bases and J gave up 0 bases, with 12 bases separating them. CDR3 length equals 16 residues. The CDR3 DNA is TGTGCCAGCAGCTTACTAACAAGCTTCTCTGGAAACACCATATATTTT. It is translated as CASSLLTSFSGNTIYF.

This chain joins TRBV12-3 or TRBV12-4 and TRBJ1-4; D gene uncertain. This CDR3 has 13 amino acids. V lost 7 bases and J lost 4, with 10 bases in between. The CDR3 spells CASTTGRNEKLFF. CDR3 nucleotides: TGTGCCAGCACGACCGGTCGTAATGAAAAACTGTTTTTT.

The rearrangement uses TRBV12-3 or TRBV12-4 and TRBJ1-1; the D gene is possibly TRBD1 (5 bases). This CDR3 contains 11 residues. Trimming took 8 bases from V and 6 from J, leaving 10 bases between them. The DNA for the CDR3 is TGTGCCAGCTTTAAGGGACCTGAAGCTTTCTTT. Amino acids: CASFKGPEAFF.

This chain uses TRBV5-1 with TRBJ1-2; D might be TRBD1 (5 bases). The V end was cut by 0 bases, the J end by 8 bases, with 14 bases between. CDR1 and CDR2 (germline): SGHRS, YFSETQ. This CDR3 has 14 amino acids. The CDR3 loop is CASSLANRGNGYTF. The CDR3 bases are TGCGCCAGCAGCTTGGCCAATCGGGGGAACGGCTACACCTTC.

CDR3 bases: TGTGCCAGCAGTTGGCCGGGCGCTAGCTCCTACAATGAGCAGTTCTTC. This translates into CASSWPGASSYNEQFF. The V call is TRBV28, the J call TRBJ2-1, with D unresolved. This CDR3 is built from 16 residues. V was shortened by 4 bases and J by 0 bases, with 13 bases between the two germline ends. CDR1 is MDHEN and CDR2 is SYDVKM in the germline V gene.

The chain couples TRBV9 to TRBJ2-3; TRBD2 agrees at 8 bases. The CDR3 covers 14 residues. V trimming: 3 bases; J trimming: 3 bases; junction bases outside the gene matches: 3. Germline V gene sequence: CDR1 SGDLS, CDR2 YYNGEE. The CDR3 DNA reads TGTGCCAGCAGCGAATTAGCGGGAACAGATACGCAGTATTTT. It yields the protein CASSELAGTDTQYF.

For the CDR3, the DNA is TGTGCCAGTAGTATCAAATGGAACACTGAAGCTTTCTTT. Residues: CASSIKWNTEAFF. This chain joins TRBV19 and TRBJ1-1; D uncertain. The CDR3 contains 13 residues. Germline V gene sequence: CDR1 LNHDA, CDR2 SQIVND (reference sequence). Trimming took off 3 bases at V and 1 base at J, with 6 bases between the two ends.

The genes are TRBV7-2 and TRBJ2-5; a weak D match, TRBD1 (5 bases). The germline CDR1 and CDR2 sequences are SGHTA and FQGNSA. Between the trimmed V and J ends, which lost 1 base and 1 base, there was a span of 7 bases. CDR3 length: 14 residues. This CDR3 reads CASSLGQSQETQYF. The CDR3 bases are TGTGCCAGCAGCTTAGGACAGAGCCAAGAGACCCAGTACTTC.

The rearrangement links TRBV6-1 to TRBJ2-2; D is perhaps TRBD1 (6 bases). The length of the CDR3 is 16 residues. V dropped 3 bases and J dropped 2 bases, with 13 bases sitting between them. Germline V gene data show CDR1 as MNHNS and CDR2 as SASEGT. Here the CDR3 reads CASSELWTANTGELFF. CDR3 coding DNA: TGTGCCAGCAGTGAGCTGTGGACAGCTAACACCGGGGAGCTGTTTTTT.

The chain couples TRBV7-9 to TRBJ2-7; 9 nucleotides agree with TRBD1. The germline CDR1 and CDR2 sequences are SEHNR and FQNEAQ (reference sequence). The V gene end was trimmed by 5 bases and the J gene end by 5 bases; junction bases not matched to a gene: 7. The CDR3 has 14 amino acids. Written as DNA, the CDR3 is TGTGCCAGCAGCATATCGGGACAGGGTAACGAGCAGTACTTC. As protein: CASSISGQGNEQYF.

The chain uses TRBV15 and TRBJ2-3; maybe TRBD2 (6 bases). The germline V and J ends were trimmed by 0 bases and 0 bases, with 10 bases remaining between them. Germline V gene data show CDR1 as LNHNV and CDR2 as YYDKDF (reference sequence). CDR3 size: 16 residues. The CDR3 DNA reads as TGTGCCACCAGCAGAGAGCGGGGCTTGAGCACAGATACGCAGTATTTT. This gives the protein CATSRERGLSTDTQYF.

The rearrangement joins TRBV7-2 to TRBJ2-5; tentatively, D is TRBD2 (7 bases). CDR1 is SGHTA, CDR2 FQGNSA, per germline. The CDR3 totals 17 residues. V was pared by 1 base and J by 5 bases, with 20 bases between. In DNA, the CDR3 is TGTGCCAGCAGCTTAGTTTTTAGGGGGAGGGCCTTTGAGACCCAGTACTTC. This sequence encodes CASSLVFRGRAFETQYF.

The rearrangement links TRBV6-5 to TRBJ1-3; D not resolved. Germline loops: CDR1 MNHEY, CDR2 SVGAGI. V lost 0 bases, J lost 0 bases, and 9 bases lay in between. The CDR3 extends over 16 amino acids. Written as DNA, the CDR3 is TGTGCCAGCAGTTACTCGATCCAAACCTCTGGAAACACCATATATTTT. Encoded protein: CASSYSIQTSGNTIYF.

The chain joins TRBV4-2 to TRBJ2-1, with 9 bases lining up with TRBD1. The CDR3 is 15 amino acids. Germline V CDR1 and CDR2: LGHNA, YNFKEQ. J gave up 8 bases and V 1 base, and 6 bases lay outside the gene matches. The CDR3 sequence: CASSQGTGATYEQFF. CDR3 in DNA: TGTGCCAGCAGCCAAGGGACAGGGGCCACCTATGAGCAGTTCTTC.

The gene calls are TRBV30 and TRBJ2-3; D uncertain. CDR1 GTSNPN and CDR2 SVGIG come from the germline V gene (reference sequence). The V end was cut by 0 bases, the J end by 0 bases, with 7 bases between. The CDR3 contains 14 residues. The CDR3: CAWSVFPSTDTQYF. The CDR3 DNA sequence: TGTGCCTGGAGTGTCTTCCCAAGCACAGATACGCAGTATTTT. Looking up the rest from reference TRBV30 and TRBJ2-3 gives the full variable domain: SQTIHQWPATLVQPVGSPLSLECTVEGTSNPNLYWYRQAAGRGLQLLFYSVGIGQISSEVPQNLSASRPQDRQFILSSKKLLLSDSGFYLCAWSVFPSTDTQYFGPGTRLTVL.

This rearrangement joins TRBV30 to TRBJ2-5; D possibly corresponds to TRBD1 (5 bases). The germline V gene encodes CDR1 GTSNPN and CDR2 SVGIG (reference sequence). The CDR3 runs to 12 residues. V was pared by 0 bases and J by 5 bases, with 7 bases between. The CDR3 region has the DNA TGTGCCTGGAGTGTGGGGCGGGAGACCCAGTACTTC. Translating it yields CAWSVGRETQYF.

CDR3 region: CASSRGEGANTEAFF. The CDR3, as DNA: TGCGCCAGCAGCCGAGGTGAGGGGGCTAACACTGAAGCTTTCTTT. The V and J genes are TRBV4-1 and TRBJ1-1; the match to TRBD1 covers 7 bases. The germline V gene has CDR1 MGHRA and CDR2 YSYEKL. The CDR3 has 15 amino acids. Trimming took 4 bases from V and 2 from J; bases not matched to a gene: 7.

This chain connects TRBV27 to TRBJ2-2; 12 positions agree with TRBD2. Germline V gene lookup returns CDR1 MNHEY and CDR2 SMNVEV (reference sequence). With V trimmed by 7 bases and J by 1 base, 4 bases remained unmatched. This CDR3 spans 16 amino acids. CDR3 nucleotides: TGTGCCAGCACCACGACTAGCGGGGGGAACACCGGGGAGCTGTTTTTT. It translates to CASTTTSGGNTGELFF.

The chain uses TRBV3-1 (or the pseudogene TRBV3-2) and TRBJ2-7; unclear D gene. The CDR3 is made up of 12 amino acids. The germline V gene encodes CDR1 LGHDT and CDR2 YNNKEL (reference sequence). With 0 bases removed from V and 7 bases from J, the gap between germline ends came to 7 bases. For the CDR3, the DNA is TGTGCCAGCAGCCAAGATACCAGAGAGCAGTACTTC. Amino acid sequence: CASSQDTREQYF.